The clone carrying this TCR beta chain was counted a single time. Its antigen is unknown. This sample is part of a study of blood T cells in healthy people across ages. Findings and limits, study-wide: In these data, TCR beta diversity tracked strongly with naive T cell percentage.

Sample-barcoded 5' priming and a J-beta primer mix drove a second PCR of roughly 7 to 11 cycles. CDR3-containing paired-end reads numbered at least 2.5 million in each sample. TCRdb re-analysed the 5' RACE reads in MiXCR, keeping a single row per CDR3 protein. The sample consists of 650,000 to 700,000 distinct CDR3 sequences, about 50% of them appearing once. CDR1 is SGHTA, CDR2 FQGNSA, per germline. V lost 2 bases and J lost 0; bases outside the gene matches: 4. The CDR3 loop spans 15 amino acids. Extraction of total RNA produced a minimum of 5.5 micrograms from each sample. This TCR was sampled from a woman at least 80 years old in good health. The rearrangement joins TRBV7-2 to TRBJ2-7, with 7 bases aligning to TRBD1. Specimen: blood. Written as DNA, the CDR3 is TGTGCCAGCAGCTTACTCGGACAGGCCTCCTACGAGCAGTACTTC. This gives the protein CASSLLGQASYEQYF.